Below, 9 T cell receptor beta chains from the same sample are listed, as sequenced in a study of T cells after yellow fever vaccination. TCRdb re-derived calls from the 5' RACE reads in MiXCR, one entry per CDR3 protein. This sample has approximately 330,000 distinct CDR3 sequences, with under 15% found just once. Here the sequenced sample was CD4+ T cells sorted from PBMCs, taken 15 days after the yellow fever booster vaccination. The receptors derive from a man younger than 35 who received the YFV17D yellow fever vaccine.

V gene TRBV5-6 combines with J gene TRBJ1-2; no definite D call. Germline V gene data show CDR1 as SGHDT and CDR2 as YYEEEE. Between the trimmed V and J ends, which lost 4 bases and 7 bases, there was a span of 8 bases. The CDR3 runs 11 residues. As DNA, the CDR3 is TGTGCCAGCAGCGCGGACGCTGGCTACACCTTC. This encodes CASSADAGYTF.

This clonotype was found a few times. The gene calls are TRBV7-6 and TRBJ2-3; D is unclear. The CDR3 spans 16 residues. Germline values: CDR1 SGHVS, CDR2 FNYEAQ. Trimming shortened V by 2 bases and J by 2 bases, and 14 bases separated the two germline ends. The CDR3 reads CASSLIFDGSTDTQYF. The CDR3 DNA reads as TGTGCCAGCAGCTTAATCTTTGACGGGTCCACAGATACGCAGTATTTT.

This clonotype has more than one count but fewer than ten. This chain connects TRBV9 to TRBJ2-3; no clear D gene. This CDR3 is built from 13 residues. Trimming pared 0 bases from V and 5 bases from J, leaving 7 bases between. Looked up from germline, CDR1 is SGDLS and CDR2 is YYNGEE. CDR3 in amino acids: CASSVALGDTQYF. In DNA form, the CDR3 reads TGTGCCAGCAGCGTAGCCTTAGGAGATACGCAGTATTTT.

CDR3 DNA sequence: TGTGCCAGCAGCGTAACAGGCGGGGGGGCTGGAGAGACCCAGTACTTC. It specifies CASSVTGGGAGETQYF. V usage is TRBV9 and J usage is TRBJ2-5; 9 bases match TRBD2. V shed 1 base, J shed 4 bases, and the junction held 8 bases outside the gene matches. This CDR3 is 16 amino acids long. In germline, CDR1 is SGDLS, CDR2 YYNGEE.

This chain uses TRBV6-5 with TRBJ2-5; D gene uncertain. The CDR3 extends over 13 amino acids. CDR1 is MNHEY and CDR2 is SVGAGI in the germline V gene. Trimming removed 2 bases from V and 11 bases from J, with 15 bases in between. CDR3 coding DNA: TGTGCCAGCAGTTACAATGGGGATCTTTTTCAGTACTTC. Protein product: CASSYNGDLFQYF.

The chain recombines TRBV25-1 with TRBJ2-1; 7 bases map to TRBD1. CDR1 and CDR2 (germline): MGHDK, SYGVNS. V gave up 7 bases and J gave up 3 bases; unmatched junction bases: 9. The CDR3 length is 15 residues. This chain's CDR3 is CASTHRDSYYNEQFF. The CDR3 DNA sequence: TGTGCCAGCACCCACCGGGACAGCTACTACAATGAGCAGTTCTTC. Drawing the rest from reference TRBV25-1 and TRBJ2-1, the complete variable domain is EADIYQTPRYLVIGTGKKITLECSQTMGHDKMYWYQQDPGMELHLIHYSYGVNSTEKGDLSSESTVSRIRTEHFPLTLESARPSHTSQYLCASTHRDSYYNEQFFGPGTRLTVL.

J is TRBJ2-7 and V is TRBV28; D is undetermined. V was shortened by 4 bases and J by 7 bases, with 8 bases between the two germline ends. From germline, CDR1 is MDHEN and CDR2 SYDVKM. The CDR3 loop spans 11 amino acids. CDR3 protein: CASSSNGEQYV. CDR3 in DNA: TGTGCCAGCAGTTCAAACGGGGAGCAGTACGTC.

This clonotype was counted ten times or more. The chain is built from TRBV6-5 and TRBJ1-3, with D perhaps matching TRBD1 (5 bases). Germline-derived CDR1 and CDR2 are MNHEY and SVGAGI. V was pared by 8 bases and J by 0 bases, with 14 bases between. This CDR3 region has 15 residues. CDR3 amino acids: CASRTAGLSGNTIYF. The CDR3 bases are TGTGCCAGCCGGACGGCGGGGCTCTCTGGAAACACCATATATTTT.

The chain joins TRBV7-2 to TRBJ2-3; a possible D gene is TRBD1 (5 bases). The CDR3 sequence is 15 residues long. V was shortened by 6 bases and J by 2 bases, with 15 bases between the two germline ends. In germline, CDR1 is SGHTA, CDR2 FQGNSA. CDR3 amino acids: CASRDLGVNTDTQYF. Here the CDR3 DNA reads TGTGCCAGCAGAGATCTAGGGGTTAACACAGATACGCAGTATTTT.